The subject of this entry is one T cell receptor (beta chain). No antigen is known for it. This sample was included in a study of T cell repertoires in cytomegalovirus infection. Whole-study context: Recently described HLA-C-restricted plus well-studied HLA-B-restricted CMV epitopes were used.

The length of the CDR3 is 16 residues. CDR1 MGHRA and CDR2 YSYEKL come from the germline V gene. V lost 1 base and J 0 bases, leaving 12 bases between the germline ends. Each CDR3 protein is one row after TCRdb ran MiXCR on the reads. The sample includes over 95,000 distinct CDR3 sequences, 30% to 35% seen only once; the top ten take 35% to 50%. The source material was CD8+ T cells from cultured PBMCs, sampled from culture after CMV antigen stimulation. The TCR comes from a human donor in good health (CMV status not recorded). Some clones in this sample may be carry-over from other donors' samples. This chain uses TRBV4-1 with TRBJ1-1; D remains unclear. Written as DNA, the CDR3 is TGCGCCAGCAGCCAAGGGGAATTGGGTATGAACACTGAAGCTTTCTTT. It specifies CASSQGELGMNTEAFF.